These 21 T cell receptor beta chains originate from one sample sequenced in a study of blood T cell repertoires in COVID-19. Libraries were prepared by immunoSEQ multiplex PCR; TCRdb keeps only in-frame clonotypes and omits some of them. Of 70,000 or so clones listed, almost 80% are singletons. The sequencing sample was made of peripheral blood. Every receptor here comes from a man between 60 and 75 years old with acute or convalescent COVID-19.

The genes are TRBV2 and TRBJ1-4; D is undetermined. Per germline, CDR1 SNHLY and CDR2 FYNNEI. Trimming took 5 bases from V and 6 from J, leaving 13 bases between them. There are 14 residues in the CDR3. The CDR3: CASSKSGRDEKLFF. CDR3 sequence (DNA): TGTGCCAGCAGTAAATCTGGGAGGGATGAAAAACTGTTTTTT.

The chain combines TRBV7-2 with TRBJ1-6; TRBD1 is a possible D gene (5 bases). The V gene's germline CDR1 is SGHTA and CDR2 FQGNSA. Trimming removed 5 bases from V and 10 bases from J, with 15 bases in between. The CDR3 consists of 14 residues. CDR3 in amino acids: CASSPAGNGSPLHF. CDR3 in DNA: TGTGCCAGCAGCCCCGCAGGGAATGGGTCACCCCTCCACTTT.

CDR3 coding DNA: TGTGCCAGCAATTGGGTACTAGCGGGGGGCCCATCTCAAGAGACCCAGTACTTC. Translating it yields CASNWVLAGGPSQETQYF. The chain links TRBV2 to TRBJ2-5; 12 bases map to TRBD2. The CDR3 spans 18 residues. Looked up from germline, CDR1 is SNHLY and CDR2 is FYNNEI. J lost 2 bases, V lost 7 bases, and 14 bases had no gene match. Full variable domain (outside the CDR3, taken from reference TRBV2 and TRBJ2-5): EPEVTQTPSHQVTQMGQEVILRCVPISNHLYFYWYRQILGQKVEFLVSFYNNEISEKSEIFDDQFSVERPDGSNFTLKIRSTKLEDSAMYFCASNWVLAGGPSQETQYFGPGTRLLVL.

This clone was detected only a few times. DNA of the CDR3: TGTGCCAGCAGCTTAAGAAGGATGAGACAGGACAATCTTAGCCTCTTCACAGATACGCAGTATTTT. Translation gives CASSLRRMRQDNLSLFTDTQYF. The rearrangement joins TRBV7-3 to TRBJ2-3; weak D call: TRBD1 (6 bases). This CDR3 is built from 22 residues. Germline V gene data show CDR1 as SGHTA and CDR2 as FQGTGA. V shed 1 base and J shed 2 bases, with 31 bases lying between them. Complete variable domain (other parts from reference TRBV7-3 and TRBJ2-3): GAGVSQTPSNKVTEKGKYVELRCDPISGHTALYWYRQSLGQGPEFLIYFQGTGAADDSGLPNDRFFAVRPEGSVSTLKIQRTERGDSAVYLCASSLRRMRQDNLSLFTDTQYFGPGTRLTVL.

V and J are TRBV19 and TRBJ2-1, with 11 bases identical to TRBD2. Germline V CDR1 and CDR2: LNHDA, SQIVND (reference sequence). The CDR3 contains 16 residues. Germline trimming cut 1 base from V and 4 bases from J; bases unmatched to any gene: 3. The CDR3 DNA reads TGTGCCAGTAGTATAGCTTGGACTAGCGGGTACAATGAGCAGTTCTTC. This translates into CASSIAWTSGYNEQFF.

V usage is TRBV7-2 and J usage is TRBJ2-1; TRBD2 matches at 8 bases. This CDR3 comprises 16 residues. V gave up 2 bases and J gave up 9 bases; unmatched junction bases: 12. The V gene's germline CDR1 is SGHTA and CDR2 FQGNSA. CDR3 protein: CASSLSRGGANGEQFF. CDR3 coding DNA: TGTGCCAGCAGCTTATCCCGGGGGGGCGCCAACGGTGAGCAGTTCTTC.

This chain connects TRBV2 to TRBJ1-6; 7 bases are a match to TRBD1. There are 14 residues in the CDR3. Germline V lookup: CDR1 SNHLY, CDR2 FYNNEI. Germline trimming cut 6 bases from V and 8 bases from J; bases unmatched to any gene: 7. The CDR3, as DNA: TGTGCCAGCAGAGAGACAGGGATGTATTCACCCCTCCACTTT. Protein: CASRETGMYSPLHF.

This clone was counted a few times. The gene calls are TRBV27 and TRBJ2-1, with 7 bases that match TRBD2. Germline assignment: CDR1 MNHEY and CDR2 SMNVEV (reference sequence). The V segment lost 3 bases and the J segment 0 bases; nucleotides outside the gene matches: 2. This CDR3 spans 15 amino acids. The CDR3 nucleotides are TGTGCCAGCAGTTTGGAGCGGGGCTCCTACAATGAGCAGTTCTTC. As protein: CASSLERGSYNEQFF.

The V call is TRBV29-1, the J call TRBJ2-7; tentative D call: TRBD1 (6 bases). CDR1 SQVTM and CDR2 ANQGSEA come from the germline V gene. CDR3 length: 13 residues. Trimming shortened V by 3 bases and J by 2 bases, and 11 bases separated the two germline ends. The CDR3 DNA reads TGCAGCGTTGACAGGGGCCCACCCTACGAGCAGTACTTC. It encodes CSVDRGPPYEQYF.

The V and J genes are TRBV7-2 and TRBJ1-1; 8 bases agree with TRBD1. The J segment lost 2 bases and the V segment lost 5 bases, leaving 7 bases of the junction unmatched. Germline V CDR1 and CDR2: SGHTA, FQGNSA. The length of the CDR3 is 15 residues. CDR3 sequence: CASSKQGQGNTEAFF. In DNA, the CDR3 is TGTGCCAGCAGCAAACAAGGACAGGGCAACACTGAAGCTTTCTTT.

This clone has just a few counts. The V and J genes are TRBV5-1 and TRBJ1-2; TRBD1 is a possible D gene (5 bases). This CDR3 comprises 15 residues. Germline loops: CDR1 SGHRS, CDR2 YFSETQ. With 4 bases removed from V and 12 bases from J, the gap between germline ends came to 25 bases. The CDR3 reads CASSPSGGLVPEDTF. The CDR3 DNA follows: TGCGCCAGCAGCCCGAGTGGGGGGTTGGTTCCTGAAGACACCTTC.

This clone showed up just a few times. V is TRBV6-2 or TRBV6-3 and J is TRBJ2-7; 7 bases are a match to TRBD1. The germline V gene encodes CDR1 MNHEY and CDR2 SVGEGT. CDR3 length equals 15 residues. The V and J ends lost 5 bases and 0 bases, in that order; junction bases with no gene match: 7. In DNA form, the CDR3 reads TGTGCCAGCAGTACCTCGGGGACAGCCTCCTACGAGCAGTACTTC. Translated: CASSTSGTASYEQYF.

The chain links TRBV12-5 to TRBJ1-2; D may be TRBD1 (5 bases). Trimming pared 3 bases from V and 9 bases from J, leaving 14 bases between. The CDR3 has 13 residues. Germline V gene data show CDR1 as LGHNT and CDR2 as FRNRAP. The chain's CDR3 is CASGLAPQGSYTF. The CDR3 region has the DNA TGTGCTAGTGGTTTAGCCCCTCAGGGAAGCTACACCTTC.

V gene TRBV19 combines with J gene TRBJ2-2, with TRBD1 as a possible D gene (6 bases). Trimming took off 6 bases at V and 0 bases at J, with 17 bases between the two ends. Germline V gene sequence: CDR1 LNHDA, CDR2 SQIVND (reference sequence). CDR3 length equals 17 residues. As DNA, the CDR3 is TGTGCCAGTAGCTCAACAGGGATAGGAGCGAACACCGGGGAGCTGTTTTTT. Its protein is CASSSTGIGANTGELFF.

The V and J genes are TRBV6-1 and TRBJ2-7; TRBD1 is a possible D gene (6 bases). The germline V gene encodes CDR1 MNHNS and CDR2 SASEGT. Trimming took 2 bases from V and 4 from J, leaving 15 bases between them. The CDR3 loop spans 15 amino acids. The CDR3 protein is CASSEPPRTVYEQYF. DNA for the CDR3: TGTGCCAGCAGTGAACCCCCCCGGACAGTATACGAGCAGTACTTC.

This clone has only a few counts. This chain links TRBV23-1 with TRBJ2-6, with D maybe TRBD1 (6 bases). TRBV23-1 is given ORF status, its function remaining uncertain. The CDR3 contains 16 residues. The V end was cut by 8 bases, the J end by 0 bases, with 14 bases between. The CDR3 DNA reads TGCGCCAGCGGGAAGGGGGAGAGCTCTGGGGCCAACGTCCTGACTTTC. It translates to CASGKGESSGANVLTF.

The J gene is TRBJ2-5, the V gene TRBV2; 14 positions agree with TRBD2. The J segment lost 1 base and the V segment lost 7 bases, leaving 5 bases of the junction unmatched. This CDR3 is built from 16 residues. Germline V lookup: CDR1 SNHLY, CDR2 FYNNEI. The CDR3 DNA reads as TGTGCCAGCACTAGGACTAGCGGGGGGATCCAAGAGACCCAGTACTTC. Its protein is CASTRTSGGIQETQYF.

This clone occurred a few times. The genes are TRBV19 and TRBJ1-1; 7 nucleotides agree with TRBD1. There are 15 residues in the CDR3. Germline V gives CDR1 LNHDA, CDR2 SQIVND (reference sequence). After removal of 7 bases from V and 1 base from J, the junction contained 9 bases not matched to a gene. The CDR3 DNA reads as TGTGCCAGTACCTATTCAAACAGGGGGAACACTGAAGCTTTCTTT. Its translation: CASTYSNRGNTEAFF.

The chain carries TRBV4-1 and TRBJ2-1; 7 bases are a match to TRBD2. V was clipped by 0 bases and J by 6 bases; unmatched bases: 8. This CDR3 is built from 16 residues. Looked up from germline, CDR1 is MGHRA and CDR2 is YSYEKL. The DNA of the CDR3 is TGCGCCAGCAGCCAAGAAGCCAGCGGGGCCCCCAATGAGCAGTTCTTC. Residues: CASSQEASGAPNEQFF.

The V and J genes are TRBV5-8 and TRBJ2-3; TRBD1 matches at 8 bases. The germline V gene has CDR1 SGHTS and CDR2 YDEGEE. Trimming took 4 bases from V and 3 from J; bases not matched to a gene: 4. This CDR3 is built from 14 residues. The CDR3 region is CASSPHRGTDTQYF. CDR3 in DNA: TGTGCCAGCAGCCCACACAGGGGGACAGATACGCAGTATTTT. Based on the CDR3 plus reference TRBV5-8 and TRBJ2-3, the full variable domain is EAGVTQSPTHLIKTRGQQATLRCSPISGHTSVYWYQQALGLGLQFLLWYDEGEERNRGNFPPRFSGRQFPNYSSELNVNALELEDSALYLCASSPHRGTDTQYFGPGTRLTVL.

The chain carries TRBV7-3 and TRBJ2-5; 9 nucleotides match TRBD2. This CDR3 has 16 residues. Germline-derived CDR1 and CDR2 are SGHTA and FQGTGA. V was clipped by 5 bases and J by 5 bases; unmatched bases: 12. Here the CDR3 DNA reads TGTGCCAGCAGCCCTCATGGGGCGGGGGGGTTTGAGACCCAGTACTTC. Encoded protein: CASSPHGAGGFETQYF.